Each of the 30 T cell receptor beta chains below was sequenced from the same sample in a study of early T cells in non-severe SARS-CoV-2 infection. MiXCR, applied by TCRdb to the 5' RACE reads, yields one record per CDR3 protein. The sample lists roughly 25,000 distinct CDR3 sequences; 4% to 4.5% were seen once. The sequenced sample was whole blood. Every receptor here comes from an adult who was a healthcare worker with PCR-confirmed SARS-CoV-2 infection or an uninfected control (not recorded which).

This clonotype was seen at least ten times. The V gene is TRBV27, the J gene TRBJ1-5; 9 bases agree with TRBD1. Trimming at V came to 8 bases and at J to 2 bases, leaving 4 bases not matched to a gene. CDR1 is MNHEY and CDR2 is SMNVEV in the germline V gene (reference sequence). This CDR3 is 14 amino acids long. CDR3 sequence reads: CASGRQGGNQPQHF. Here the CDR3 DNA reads TGTGCCAGCGGGCGACAGGGGGGCAATCAGCCCCAGCATTTT.

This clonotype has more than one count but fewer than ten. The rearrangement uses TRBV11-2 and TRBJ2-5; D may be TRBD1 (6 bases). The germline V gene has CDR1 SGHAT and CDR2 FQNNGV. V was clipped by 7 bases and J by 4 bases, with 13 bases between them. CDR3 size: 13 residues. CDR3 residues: CASMGALAETQYF. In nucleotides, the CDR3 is TGTGCCAGCATGGGGGCATTGGCAGAGACCCAGTACTTC.

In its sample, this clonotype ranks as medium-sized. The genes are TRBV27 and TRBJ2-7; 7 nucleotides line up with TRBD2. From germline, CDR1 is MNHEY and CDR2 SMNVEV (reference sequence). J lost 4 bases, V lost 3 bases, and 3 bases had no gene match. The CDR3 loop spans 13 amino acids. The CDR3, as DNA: TGTGCCAGCAGTTTGACTAGCCAGTACGAGCAGTACTTC. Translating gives CASSLTSQYEQYF.

The DNA of the CDR3 is TGCGCCACTTCCGTCTCTACTAGCGGATACAATGAGCAGTTCTTC. Its protein product is CATSVSTSGYNEQFF. The rearrangement uses TRBV5-1 and TRBJ2-1; TRBD2 matches at 8 bases. Trimming cost V 9 bases and J 4 bases; bases outside gene matches: 12. Germline lookup yields CDR1 SGHRS and CDR2 YFSETQ. The length of the CDR3 is 15 residues.

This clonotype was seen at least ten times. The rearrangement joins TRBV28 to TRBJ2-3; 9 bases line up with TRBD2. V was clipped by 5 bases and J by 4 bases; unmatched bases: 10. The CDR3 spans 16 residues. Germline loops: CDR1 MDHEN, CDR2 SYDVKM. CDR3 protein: CASSIELREGPDTQYF. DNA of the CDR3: TGTGCCAGCAGTATTGAGCTGCGGGAGGGACCAGATACGCAGTATTTT.

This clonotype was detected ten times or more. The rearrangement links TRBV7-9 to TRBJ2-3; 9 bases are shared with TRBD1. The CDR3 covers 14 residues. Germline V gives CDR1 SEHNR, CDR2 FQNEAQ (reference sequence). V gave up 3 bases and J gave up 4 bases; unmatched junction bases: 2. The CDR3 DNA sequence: TGTGCCAGCAGCTTGACAGGGGGAGCAGATACGCAGTATTTT. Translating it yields CASSLTGGADTQYF.

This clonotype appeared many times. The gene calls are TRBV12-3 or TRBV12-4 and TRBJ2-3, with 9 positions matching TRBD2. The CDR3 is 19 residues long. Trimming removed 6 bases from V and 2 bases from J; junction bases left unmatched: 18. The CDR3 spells CASRTGTSPRGENTDTQYF. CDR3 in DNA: TGTGCCAGCAGGACCGGGACTAGCCCCAGGGGGGAGAACACAGATACGCAGTATTTT.

This CDR3 is CSVEDTHAGAYNEQFF. The DNA for the CDR3 is TGCAGCGTTGAAGATACCCATGCGGGAGCTTACAATGAGCAGTTCTTC. This rearrangement joins TRBV29-1 to TRBJ2-1, with 7 bases that match TRBD2. Per germline, CDR1 SQVTM and CDR2 ANQGSEA. CDR3 size: 16 residues. Trimming took 0 bases from V and 4 from J; bases not matched to a gene: 9.

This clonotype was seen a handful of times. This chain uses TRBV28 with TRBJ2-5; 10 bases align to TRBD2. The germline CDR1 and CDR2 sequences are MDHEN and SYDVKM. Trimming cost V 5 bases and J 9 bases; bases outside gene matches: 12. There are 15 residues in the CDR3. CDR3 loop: CASSTSGRAFGAQYF. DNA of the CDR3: TGTGCCAGCAGTACAAGCGGGAGGGCATTTGGGGCCCAGTACTTC.

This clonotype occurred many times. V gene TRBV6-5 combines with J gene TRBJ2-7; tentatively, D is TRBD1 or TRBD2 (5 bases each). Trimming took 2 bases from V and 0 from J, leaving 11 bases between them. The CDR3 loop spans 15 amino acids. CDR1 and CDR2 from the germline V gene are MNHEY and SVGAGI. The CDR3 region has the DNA TGTGCCAGCAGTTACGGGACCTTAAGCTCCTACGAGCAGTACTTC. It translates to CASSYGTLSSYEQYF.

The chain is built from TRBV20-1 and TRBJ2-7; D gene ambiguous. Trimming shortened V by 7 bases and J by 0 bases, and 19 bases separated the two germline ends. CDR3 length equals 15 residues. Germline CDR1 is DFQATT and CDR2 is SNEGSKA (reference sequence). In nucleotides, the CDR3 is TGCAGTGGGCGTGATCTGGCTTCCCCCTCCTACGAGCAGTACTTC. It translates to CSGRDLASPSYEQYF.

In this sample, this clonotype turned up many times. CDR3 loop: CASSVGLGSDGKGYNEQFF. The CDR3 DNA reads TGTGCCAGCAGTGTTGGTCTAGGGTCGGACGGGAAAGGGTACAATGAGCAGTTCTTC. This chain connects TRBV25-1 to TRBJ2-1, with a tentative D call TRBD2 (5 bases). Trimming shortened V by 4 bases and J by 4 bases, and 26 bases separated the two germline ends. In germline, CDR1 is MGHDK, CDR2 SYGVNS. This CDR3 contains 19 residues.

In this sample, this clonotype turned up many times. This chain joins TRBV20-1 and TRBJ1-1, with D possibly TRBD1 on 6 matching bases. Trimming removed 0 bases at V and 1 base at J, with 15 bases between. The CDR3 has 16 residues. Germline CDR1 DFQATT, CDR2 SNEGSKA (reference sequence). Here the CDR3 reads CSARDLWGHQNTEAFF. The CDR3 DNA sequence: TGCAGTGCTAGAGATTTATGGGGACATCAGAACACTGAAGCTTTCTTT.

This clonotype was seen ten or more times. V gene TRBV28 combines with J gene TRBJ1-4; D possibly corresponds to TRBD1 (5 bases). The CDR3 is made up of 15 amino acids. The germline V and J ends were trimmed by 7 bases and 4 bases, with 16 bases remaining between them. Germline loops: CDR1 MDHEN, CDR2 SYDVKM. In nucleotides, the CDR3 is TGTGCCAGCATCCGCGCCGGGACGGTTAATGAAAAACTGTTTTTT. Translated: CASIRAGTVNEKLFF. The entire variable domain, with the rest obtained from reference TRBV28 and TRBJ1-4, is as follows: DVKVTQSSRYLVKRTGEKVFLECVQDMDHENMFWYRQDPGLGLRLIYFSYDVKMKEKGDIPEGYSVSREKKERFSLILESASTNQTSMYLCASIRAGTVNEKLFFGSGTQLSVL.

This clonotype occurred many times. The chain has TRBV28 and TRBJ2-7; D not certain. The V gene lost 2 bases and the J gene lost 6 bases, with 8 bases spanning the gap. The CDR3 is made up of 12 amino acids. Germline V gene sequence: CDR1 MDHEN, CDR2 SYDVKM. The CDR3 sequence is CASSLGPTEQYF. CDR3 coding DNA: TGTGCCAGCAGTTTAGGTCCTACCGAGCAGTACTTC.

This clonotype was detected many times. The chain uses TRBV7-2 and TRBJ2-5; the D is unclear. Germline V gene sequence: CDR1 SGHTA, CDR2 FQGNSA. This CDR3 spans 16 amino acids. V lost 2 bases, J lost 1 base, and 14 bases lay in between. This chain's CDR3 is CASSLSPLTTQETQYF. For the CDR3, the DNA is TGTGCCAGCAGCTTATCGCCTTTGACCACCCAAGAGACCCAGTACTTC.

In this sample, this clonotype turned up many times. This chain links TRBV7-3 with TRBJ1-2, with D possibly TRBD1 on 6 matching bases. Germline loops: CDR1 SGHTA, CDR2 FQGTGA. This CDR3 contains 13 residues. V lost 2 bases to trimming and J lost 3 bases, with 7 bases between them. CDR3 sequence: CASSLGGDYGYTF. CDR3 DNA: TGTGCCAGCAGCTTAGGGGGCGACTATGGCTACACCTTC.

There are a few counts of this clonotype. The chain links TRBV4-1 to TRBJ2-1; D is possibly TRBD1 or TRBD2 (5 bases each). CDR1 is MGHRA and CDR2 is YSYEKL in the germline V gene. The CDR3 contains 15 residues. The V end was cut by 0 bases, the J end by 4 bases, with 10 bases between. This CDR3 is CASSQEGLAYNEQFF. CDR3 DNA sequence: TGCGCCAGCAGCCAAGAGGGGCTAGCTTACAATGAGCAGTTCTTC.

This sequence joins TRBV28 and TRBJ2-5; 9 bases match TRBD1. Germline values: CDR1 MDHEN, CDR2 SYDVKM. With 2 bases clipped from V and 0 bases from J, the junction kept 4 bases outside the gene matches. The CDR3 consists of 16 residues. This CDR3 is CASSLPGQGNQETQYF. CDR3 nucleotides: TGTGCCAGCAGTTTACCGGGACAGGGAAACCAAGAGACCCAGTACTTC.

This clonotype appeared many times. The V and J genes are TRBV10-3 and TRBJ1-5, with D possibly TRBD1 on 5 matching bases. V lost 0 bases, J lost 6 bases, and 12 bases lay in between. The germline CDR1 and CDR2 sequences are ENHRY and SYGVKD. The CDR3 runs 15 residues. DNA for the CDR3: TGTGCCATCAGTGAGTCAGCCAGGGCGGTTCAGCCCCAGCATTTT. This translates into CAISESARAVQPQHF.

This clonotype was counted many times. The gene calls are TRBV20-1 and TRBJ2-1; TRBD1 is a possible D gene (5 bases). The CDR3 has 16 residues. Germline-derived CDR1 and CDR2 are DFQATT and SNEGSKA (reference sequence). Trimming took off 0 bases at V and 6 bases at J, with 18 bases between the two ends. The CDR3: CSARDVFDSPVNEQFF. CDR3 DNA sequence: TGCAGTGCTAGAGATGTTTTTGACAGCCCCGTCAATGAGCAGTTCTTC.

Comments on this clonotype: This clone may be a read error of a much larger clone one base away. The CDR3: CASTPHGAFVQQYF. DNA of the CDR3: TGTGCCAGCACCCCTCATGGCGCCTTCGTGCAGCAGTACTTC. The genes are TRBV21-1 and TRBJ2-7; the table names TRBD1, a call not compared with the DNA. TRBV21-1 is assigned pseudogene status. This CDR3 region has 14 residues.

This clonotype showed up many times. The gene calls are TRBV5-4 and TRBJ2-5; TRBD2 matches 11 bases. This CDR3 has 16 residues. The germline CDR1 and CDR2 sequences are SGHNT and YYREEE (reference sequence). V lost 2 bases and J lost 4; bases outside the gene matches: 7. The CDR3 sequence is CASSLTSGSGRETQYF. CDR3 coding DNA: TGTGCCAGCAGCTTAACTAGCGGGAGCGGGCGAGAGACCCAGTACTTC.

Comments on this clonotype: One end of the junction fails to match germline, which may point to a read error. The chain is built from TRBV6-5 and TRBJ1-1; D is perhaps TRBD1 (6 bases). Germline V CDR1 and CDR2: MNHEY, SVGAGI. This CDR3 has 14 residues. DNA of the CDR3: TGTGCCAGCAGTAACTCCGGGACAACCGGTGAAGCTTTCTTT. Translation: CASSNSGTTGEAFF.

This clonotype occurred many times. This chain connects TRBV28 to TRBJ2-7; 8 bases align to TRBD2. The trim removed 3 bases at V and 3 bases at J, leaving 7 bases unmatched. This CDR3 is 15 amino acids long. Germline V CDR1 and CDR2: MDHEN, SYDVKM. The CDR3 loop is CASSFPSGSGYEQYF. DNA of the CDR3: TGTGCCAGCAGTTTCCCCAGCGGGAGTGGCTACGAGCAGTACTTC.

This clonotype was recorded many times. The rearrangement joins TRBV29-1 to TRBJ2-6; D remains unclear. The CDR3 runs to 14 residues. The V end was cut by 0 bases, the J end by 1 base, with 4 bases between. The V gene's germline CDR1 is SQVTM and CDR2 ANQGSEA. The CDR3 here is CSVEEGSGANVLTF. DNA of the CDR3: TGCAGCGTTGAAGAGGGATCTGGGGCCAACGTCCTGACTTTC. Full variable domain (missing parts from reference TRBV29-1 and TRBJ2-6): SAVISQKPSRDICQRGTSLTIQCQVDSQVTMMFWYRQQPGQSLTLIATANQGSEATYESGFVIDKFPISRPNLTFSTLTVSNMSPEDSSIYLCSVEEGSGANVLTFGAGSRLTVL.

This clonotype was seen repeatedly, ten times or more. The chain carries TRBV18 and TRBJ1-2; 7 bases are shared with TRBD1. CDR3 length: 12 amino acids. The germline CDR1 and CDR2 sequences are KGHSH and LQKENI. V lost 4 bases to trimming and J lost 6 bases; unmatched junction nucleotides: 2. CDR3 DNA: TGTGCCAGCTCACAGGGACAGAATGGCTACACCTTC. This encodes CASSQGQNGYTF. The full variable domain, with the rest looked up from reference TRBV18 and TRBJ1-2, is NAGVMQNPRHLVRRRGQEARLRCSPMKGHSHVYWYRQLPEEGLKFMVYLQKENIIDESGMPKERFSAEFPKEGPSILRIQQVVRGDSAAYFCASSQGQNGYTFGSGTRLTVV.

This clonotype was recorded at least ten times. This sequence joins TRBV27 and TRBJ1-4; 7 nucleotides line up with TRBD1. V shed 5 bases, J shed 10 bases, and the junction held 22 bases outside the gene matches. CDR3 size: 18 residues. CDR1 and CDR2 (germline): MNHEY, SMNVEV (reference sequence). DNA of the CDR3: TGTGCCAGCAGTGCGAGCCCGACTCGGACAGGTGGGAATAGAAAACTGTTTTTT. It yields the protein CASSASPTRTGGNRKLFF.

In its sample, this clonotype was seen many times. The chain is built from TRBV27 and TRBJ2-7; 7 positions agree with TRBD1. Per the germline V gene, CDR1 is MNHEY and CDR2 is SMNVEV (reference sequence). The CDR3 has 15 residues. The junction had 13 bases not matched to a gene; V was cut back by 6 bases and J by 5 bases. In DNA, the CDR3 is TGTGCCAGCAGCCCGACGACAGGGTACAAACACGAGCAGTACTTC. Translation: CASSPTTGYKHEQYF.

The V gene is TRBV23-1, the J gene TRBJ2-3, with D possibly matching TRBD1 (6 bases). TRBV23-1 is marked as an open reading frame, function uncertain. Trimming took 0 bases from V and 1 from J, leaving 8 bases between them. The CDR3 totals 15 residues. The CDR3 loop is CASSQSAGGTDTQYF. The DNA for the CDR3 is TGCGCCAGCAGTCAATCAGCAGGGGGCACAGATACGCAGTATTTT.